This TCR beta chain originates from a study of neurological immune-mediated disorders. From the 5' RACE reads, TCRdb called clonotypes with MiXCR, one entry per CDR3 protein. In the table there are 66,000 or so distinct CDR3 sequences, 3.4% of which are singletons. This clonotype was detected many times. The CDR3 has 15 amino acids. Germline CDR1 is SGHRS and CDR2 is YFSETQ. V lost 4 bases and J lost 5; bases outside the gene matches: 7. J is TRBJ2-1 and V is TRBV5-1, with 9 bases aligning to TRBD1. This receptor was taken from a man in his forties with multiple sclerosis. Sequencing was performed on PBMCs. The CDR3 DNA sequence: TGCGCCAGCAGCATGGGACAGGGTCCCAACAATGAGCAGTTCTTC. Protein sequence: CASSMGQGPNNEQFF.